This entry lists 3 T cell receptor beta chains sequenced from one sample in a study of OX40 agonist ivuxolimab in advanced cancers. Data came from immunoSEQ multiplex PCR; TCRdb stores just in-frame clones and leaves some out. The table includes 77,000 or so clones, approximately 80% detected once. The sample was CD4+ or CD8+ T cells sorted from blood, taken in a trial of the OX40 agonist ivuxolimab. Every receptor here comes from an adult with an advanced solid tumor such as melanoma, head and neck, liver or kidney cancer.

The V and J genes are TRBV4-1 and TRBJ2-4; TRBD2 matches 8 bases. Germline V gene data show CDR1 as MGHRA and CDR2 as YSYEKL. V lost 1 base and J lost 4; bases outside the gene matches: 12. The CDR3 contains 18 residues. In nucleotides, the CDR3 is TGCGCCAGCAGCCAAGGGCCTCAGCGGGAGTATGGGAAAAACATTCAGTACTTC. Translating it yields CASSQGPQREYGKNIQYF.

The chain has TRBV6-5 and TRBJ2-3; D is uncertain. The CDR3 extends over 13 amino acids. The germline V gene encodes CDR1 MNHEY and CDR2 SVGAGI. V shed 6 bases and J shed 5 bases, with 12 bases lying between them. The CDR3: CASSIRIQDTQYF. Written as DNA, the CDR3 is TGTGCCAGCAGCATTCGGATTCAAGATACGCAGTATTTT.

The genes are TRBV30 and TRBJ2-1; a possible D gene is TRBD2 (5 bases). The germline CDR1 and CDR2 sequences are GTSNPN and SVGIG (reference sequence). V lost 3 bases, J lost 2 bases, and 14 bases lay in between. The CDR3 is 15 residues long. The CDR3 DNA reads TGTGCCTGGAGGCGACCGGGGTCCACCTACAATGAGCAGTTCTTC. This codes for CAWRRPGSTYNEQFF.